Below, 17 T cell receptor beta chains from the same sample are listed, as sequenced in a study of T-cell memory formation after mild COVID-19. TCRdb called the 5' RACE reads again in MiXCR, with one record for every CDR3 protein. The table lists around 510,000 distinct CDR3 sequences, less than 25% of them singletons. The sequenced sample was PBMCs or a T cell subset sorted from them (not recorded which). These receptors originate from an adult woman who had mild COVID-19 (a few samples of this study predate the infection). Cell type and time point are not known.

The chain employs TRBV5-8 and TRBJ1-5; maybe TRBD1 (5 bases). V was cut by 5 bases and J by 2 bases, with 14 bases left in between. The CDR3 contains 15 residues. Germline-derived CDR1 and CDR2 are SGHTS and YDEGEE. Here the CDR3 DNA reads TGTGCCAGCAGTGGGGGGAGGAACGGCAATCAGCCCCAGCATTTT. Translation gives CASSGGRNGNQPQHF.

This clonotype was found a few times. V is TRBV4-1 and J is TRBJ2-7; D possibly uses TRBD1 or TRBD2 (5 bases each). V shed 5 bases and J shed 4 bases, with 12 bases lying between them. This CDR3 is 13 amino acids long. CDR1 MGHRA and CDR2 YSYEKL come from the germline V gene. The CDR3 reads CASSMGPGYEQYF. CDR3 sequence (DNA): TGCGCCAGCAGCATGGGACCCGGGTACGAGCAGTACTTC.

The chain joins TRBV9 to TRBJ2-7; tentatively, D is TRBD2 (5 bases). Germline assignment: CDR1 SGDLS and CDR2 YYNGEE. Trimming cost V 0 bases and J 2 bases, with 12 bases left between them. There are 15 residues in the CDR3. The CDR3 loop reads CASSVGWTGTYEQYF. For the CDR3, the DNA is TGTGCCAGCAGCGTAGGGTGGACTGGTACCTACGAGCAGTACTTC. Together with reference TRBV9 and TRBJ2-7, the CDR3 gives the full variable domain: DSGVTQTPKHLITATGQRVTLRCSPRSGDLSVYWYQQSLDQGLQFLIQYYNGEERAKGNILERFSAQQFPDLHSELNLSSLELGDSALYFCASSVGWTGTYEQYFGPGTRLTVT.

This clonotype appeared a few times. For the CDR3, the DNA is TGTGCCAGCAGCTGGGTGACAGGGGCCGATAGCACAGATACGCAGTATTTT. This encodes CASSWVTGADSTDTQYF. This chain joins TRBV5-8 and TRBJ2-3, with 8 bases identical to TRBD1. With 3 bases clipped from V and 0 bases from J, the junction kept 9 bases outside the gene matches. CDR3 length equals 17 residues. The V gene's germline CDR1 is SGHTS and CDR2 YDEGEE.

The chain combines TRBV7-3 with TRBJ1-6; D call uncertain. Germline V gene sequence: CDR1 SGHTA, CDR2 FQGTGA. The CDR3 loop spans 14 amino acids. Trimming pared 5 bases from V and 10 bases from J, leaving 15 bases between. CDR3: CASSAGATRSPLHF. The DNA for the CDR3 is TGTGCCAGCAGCGCTGGAGCAACCCGGTCACCCCTCCACTTT.

Only a few counts were recorded for this clonotype. V usage is TRBV7-2 and J usage is TRBJ2-7; D is ambiguous. Germline CDR1 and CDR2: SGHTA and FQGNSA. CDR3 size: 14 residues. Between the trimmed V and J ends, which lost 1 base and 5 bases, there was a span of 12 bases. The CDR3 region has the DNA TGTGCCAGCAGCTTAGGGTATCCTAGGGACGAGCAGTACTTC. Translation: CASSLGYPRDEQYF.

The chain uses TRBV7-8 and TRBJ1-5; D possibly corresponds to TRBD1 (5 bases). Germline values: CDR1 SGHVS, CDR2 FQNEAQ. This CDR3 has 16 residues. Trimming cost V 8 bases and J 1 base, with 18 bases left between them. Here the CDR3 DNA reads TGTGCCAGCTCCTCCATGGGGCCCTGGAGCAATCAGCCCCAGCATTTT. The encoded protein is CASSSMGPWSNQPQHF.

This clonotype was seen only a few times. In DNA, the CDR3 is TGCAGTGCTAACAAGGGCAGTAGCTCTGGGGCCAACGTCCTGACTTTC. Encoded protein: CSANKGSSSGANVLTF. This chain connects TRBV20-1 to TRBJ2-6; D not resolved. The CDR3 extends over 16 amino acids. Germline V gene sequence: CDR1 DFQATT, CDR2 SNEGSKA (reference sequence). V shed 4 bases and J shed 0 bases, with 13 bases lying between them.

V and J are TRBV7-6 and TRBJ2-3; weak D call: TRBD2 (5 bases). Germline V gene sequence: CDR1 SGHVS, CDR2 FNYEAQ. There are 12 residues in the CDR3. Trimming removed 4 bases from V and 7 bases from J, with 9 bases in between. This CDR3 is CASSSGENTQYF. Here the CDR3 DNA reads TGTGCCAGCAGCTCCGGGGAGAATACGCAGTATTTT. The full variable domain, rest sourced from reference TRBV7-6 and TRBJ2-3, is GAGVSQSPRYKVTKRGQDVALRCDPISGHVSLYWYRQALGQGPEFLTYFNYEAQQDKSGLPNDRFSAERPEGSISTLTIQRTEQRDSAMYRCASSSGENTQYFGPGTRLTVL.

This sequence joins TRBV24-1 and TRBJ1-2; weak D call: TRBD1 (5 bases). V was trimmed by 4 bases and J by 6 bases, leaving 14 bases between them. Germline V gene lookup returns CDR1 KGHDR and CDR2 SFDVKD. The CDR3 extends over 14 amino acids. The chain's CDR3 is CATSDRGLANGYTF. CDR3 in DNA: TGTGCCACCAGTGACCGGGGACTCGCGAATGGCTACACCTTC.

V and J are TRBV20-1 and TRBJ1-1; unclear D gene. Trimming left V 2 bases short and J 1 base short, with 17 bases between. The CDR3 has 16 amino acids. Looked up from germline, CDR1 is DFQATT and CDR2 is SNEGSKA (reference sequence). This CDR3 reads CSARWRALTSNTEAFF. As DNA, the CDR3 is TGCAGTGCTAGATGGAGGGCATTAACCTCGAACACTGAAGCTTTCTTT.

This clonotype was counted between two and nine times. The gene calls are TRBV20-1 and TRBJ2-3; no firm D call. Germline CDR1 DFQATT, CDR2 SNEGSKA (reference sequence). The CDR3 extends over 12 amino acids. V lost 6 bases to trimming and J lost 4 bases, with 11 bases between them. CDR3 coding DNA: TGCAGTGCCCACCTTCGGGCAGATACGCAGTATTTT. Encoded protein: CSAHLRADTQYF.

The V gene is TRBV6-2 or TRBV6-3, the J gene TRBJ2-3; TRBD1 matches 7 bases. This CDR3 spans 18 amino acids. Germline V gene sequence: CDR1 MNHEY, CDR2 SVGEGT. The V and J ends lost 2 bases and 2 bases, in that order; junction bases with no gene match: 13. The CDR3 is CASSYVNPTRGTTDTQYF. The CDR3 DNA follows: TGTGCCAGCAGTTACGTTAACCCAACCAGGGGGACCACAGATACGCAGTATTTT.

This clonotype came up a few times. The genes are TRBV10-3 and TRBJ1-1; D remains unclear. The CDR3 spans 13 residues. Germline assignment: CDR1 ENHRY and CDR2 SYGVKD. Trimming pared 1 base from V and 5 bases from J, leaving 8 bases between. The CDR3 coding sequence is TGTGCCATCAGTGAGTGGGAGGTGACTGAAGCTTTCTTT. It is translated as CAISEWEVTEAFF.

This chain uses TRBV7-2 with TRBJ1-1; maybe TRBD1 (6 bases). The germline CDR1 and CDR2 sequences are SGHTA and FQGNSA. The V end lost 6 bases, the J end lost 1 base, and 18 bases lay between the germline ends. The CDR3 extends over 16 amino acids. Written as DNA, the CDR3 is TGTGCCAGCAGTTCACAGGGTGGAGCTCGGAACACTGAAGCTTTCTTT. Protein: CASSSQGGARNTEAFF.

This chain connects TRBV20-1 to TRBJ1-1; 9 nucleotides align to TRBD1. V lost 2 bases and J lost 4; bases outside the gene matches: 8. Germline-derived CDR1 and CDR2 are DFQATT and SNEGSKA (reference sequence). This CDR3 has 15 amino acids. CDR3 region: CSARNGDREVTEAFF. CDR3 DNA sequence: TGCAGTGCTAGAAATGGGGACAGGGAGGTCACTGAAGCTTTCTTT.

This clonotype was detected a few times. V is TRBV5-1 and J is TRBJ1-2, with D uncertain. V was clipped by 0 bases and J by 0 bases, with 6 bases between them. From germline, CDR1 is SGHRS and CDR2 YFSETQ. The length of the CDR3 is 14 residues. CDR3 DNA sequence: TGCGCCAGCAGCTTGGAGGTTTCTAACTATGGCTACACCTTC. Its protein is CASSLEVSNYGYTF.